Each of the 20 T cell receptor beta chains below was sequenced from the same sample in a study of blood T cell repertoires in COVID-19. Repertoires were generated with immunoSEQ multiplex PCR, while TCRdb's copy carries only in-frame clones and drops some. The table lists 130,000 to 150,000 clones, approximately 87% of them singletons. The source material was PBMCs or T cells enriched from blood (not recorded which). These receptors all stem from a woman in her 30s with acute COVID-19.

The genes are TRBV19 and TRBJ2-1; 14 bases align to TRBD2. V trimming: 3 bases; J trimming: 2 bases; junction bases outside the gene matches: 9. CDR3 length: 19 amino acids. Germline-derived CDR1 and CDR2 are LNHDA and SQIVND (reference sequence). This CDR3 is CASSMTGLAGAAAYNEQFF. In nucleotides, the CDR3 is TGTGCCAGTAGTATGACGGGACTAGCGGGAGCGGCTGCCTACAATGAGCAGTTCTTC.

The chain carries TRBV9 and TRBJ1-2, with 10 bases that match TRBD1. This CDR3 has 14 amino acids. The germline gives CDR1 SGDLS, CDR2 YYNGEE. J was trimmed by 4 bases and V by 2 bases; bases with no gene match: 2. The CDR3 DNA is TGTGCCAGCAGCGTCCGGGACAGGGGCTATGGCTACACCTTC. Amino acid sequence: CASSVRDRGYGYTF.

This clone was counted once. This CDR3 is CASSLGGTNEKLFF. CDR3 DNA sequence: TGTGCCAGCAGTTTGGGGGGAACTAATGAAAAACTGTTTTTT. This chain links TRBV28 with TRBJ1-4, with a possible D match to TRBD1 (5 bases). Germline-derived CDR1 and CDR2 are MDHEN and SYDVKM. CDR3 length equals 14 residues. The V and J ends lost 3 bases and 1 base respectively, with 6 bases between them.

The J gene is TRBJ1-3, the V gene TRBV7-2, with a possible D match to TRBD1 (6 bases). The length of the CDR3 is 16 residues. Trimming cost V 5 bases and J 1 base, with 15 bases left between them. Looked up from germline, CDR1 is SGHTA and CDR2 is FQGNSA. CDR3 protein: CTSSPTGTPSGNTIYF. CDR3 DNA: TGTACCAGCAGCCCTACCGGGACACCATCTGGAAACACCATATATTTT.

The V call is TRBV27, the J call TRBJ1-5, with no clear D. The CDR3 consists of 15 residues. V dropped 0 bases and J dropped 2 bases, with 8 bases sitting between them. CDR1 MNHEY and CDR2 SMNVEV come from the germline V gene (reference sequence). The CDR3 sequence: CASSLSKTGNQPQHF. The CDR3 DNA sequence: TGTGCCAGCAGTTTATCGAAAACGGGCAATCAGCCCCAGCATTTT.

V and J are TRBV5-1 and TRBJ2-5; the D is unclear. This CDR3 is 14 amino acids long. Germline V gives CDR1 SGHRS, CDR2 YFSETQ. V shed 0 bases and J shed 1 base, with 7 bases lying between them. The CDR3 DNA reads TGCGCCAGCAGCTTGGGGCCAGTCCAAGAGACCCAGTACTTC. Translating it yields CASSLGPVQETQYF.

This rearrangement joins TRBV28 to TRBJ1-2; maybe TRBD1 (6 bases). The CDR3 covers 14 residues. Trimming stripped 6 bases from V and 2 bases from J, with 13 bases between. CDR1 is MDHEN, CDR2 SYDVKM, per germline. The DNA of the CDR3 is TGTGCCAGCAGCCCTGAGGGGGGGAACTATGGCTACACCTTC. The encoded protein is CASSPEGGNYGYTF.

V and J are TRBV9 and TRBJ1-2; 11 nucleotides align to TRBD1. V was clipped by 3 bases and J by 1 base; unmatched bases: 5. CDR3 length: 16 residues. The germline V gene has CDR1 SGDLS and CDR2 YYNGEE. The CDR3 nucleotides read TGTGCCAGCAGCGATGAGGACAGGGGGCTTAACTATGGCTACACCTTC. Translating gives CASSDEDRGLNYGYTF.

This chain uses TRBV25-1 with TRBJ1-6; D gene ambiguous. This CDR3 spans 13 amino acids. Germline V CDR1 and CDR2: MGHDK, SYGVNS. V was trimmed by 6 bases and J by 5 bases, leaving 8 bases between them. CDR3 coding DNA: TGTGCCAGCAGCGACACGGATAATTCACCCCTCCACTTT. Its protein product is CASSDTDNSPLHF.

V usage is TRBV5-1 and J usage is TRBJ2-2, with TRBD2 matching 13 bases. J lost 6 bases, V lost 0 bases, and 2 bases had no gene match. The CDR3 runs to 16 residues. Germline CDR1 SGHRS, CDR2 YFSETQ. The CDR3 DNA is TGCGCCAGCAGCTTGGCCGGGACTAGCGGGGCCGGGGAGCTGTTTTTT. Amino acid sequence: CASSLAGTSGAGELFF.

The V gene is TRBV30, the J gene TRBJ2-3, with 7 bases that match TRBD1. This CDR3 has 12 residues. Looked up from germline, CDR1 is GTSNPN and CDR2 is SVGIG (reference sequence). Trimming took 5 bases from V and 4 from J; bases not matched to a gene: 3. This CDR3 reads CAWETGSDTQYF. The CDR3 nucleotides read TGTGCCTGGGAGACAGGGTCAGATACGCAGTATTTT.

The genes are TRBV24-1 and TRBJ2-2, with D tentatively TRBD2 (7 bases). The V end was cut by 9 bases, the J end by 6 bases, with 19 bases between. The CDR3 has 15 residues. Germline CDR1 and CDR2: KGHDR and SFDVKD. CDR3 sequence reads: CATAPGGQVAGELFF. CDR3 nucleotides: TGTGCCACCGCCCCCGGGGGGCAAGTGGCCGGGGAGCTGTTTTTT.

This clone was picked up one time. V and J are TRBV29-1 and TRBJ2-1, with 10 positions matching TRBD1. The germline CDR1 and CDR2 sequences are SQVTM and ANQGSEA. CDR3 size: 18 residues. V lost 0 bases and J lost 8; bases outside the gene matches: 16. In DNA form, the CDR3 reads TGCAGCGTTGAAGACCCGTCGACAGGGGGCCCCCTCGGCGATGAGCAGTTCTTC. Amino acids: CSVEDPSTGGPLGDEQFF.

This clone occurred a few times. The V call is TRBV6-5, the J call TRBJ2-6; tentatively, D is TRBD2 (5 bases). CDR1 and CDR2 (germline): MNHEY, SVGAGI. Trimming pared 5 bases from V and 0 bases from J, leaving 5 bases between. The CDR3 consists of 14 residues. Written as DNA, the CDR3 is TGTGCCAGCAGTAGCGGCTCTGGGGCCAACGTCCTGACTTTC. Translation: CASSSGSGANVLTF.

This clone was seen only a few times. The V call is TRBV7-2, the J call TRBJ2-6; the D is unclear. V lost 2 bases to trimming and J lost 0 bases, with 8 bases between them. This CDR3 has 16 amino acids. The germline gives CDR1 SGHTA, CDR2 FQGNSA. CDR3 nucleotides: TGTGCCAGCAGCTTATTTCCCAGCTCTGGGGCCAACGTCCTGACTTTC. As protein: CASSLFPSSGANVLTF.

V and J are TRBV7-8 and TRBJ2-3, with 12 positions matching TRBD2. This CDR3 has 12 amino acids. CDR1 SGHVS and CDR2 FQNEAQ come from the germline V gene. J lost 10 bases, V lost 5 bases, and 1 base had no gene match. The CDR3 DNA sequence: TGTGCCAGCAGCCCTAGCGGGGGGGCGCAGTATTTT. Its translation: CASSPSGGAQYF.

The CDR3 spells CASTRYRVRVARGYTF. The CDR3 region has the DNA TGTGCCAGCACCCGATACAGGGTCCGGGTTGCGCGTGGCTACACCTTC. The V call is TRBV9, the J call TRBJ1-2; perhaps TRBD1 as D (6 bases). From germline, CDR1 is SGDLS and CDR2 YYNGEE. The CDR3 extends over 16 amino acids. Trimming took 6 bases from V and 7 from J, leaving 25 bases between them.

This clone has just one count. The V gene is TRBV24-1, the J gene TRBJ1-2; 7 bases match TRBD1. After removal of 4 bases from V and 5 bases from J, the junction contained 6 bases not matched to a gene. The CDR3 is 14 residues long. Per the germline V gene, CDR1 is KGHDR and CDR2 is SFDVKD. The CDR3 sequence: CATSDWDRAYGYTF. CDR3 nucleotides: TGTGCCACCAGTGACTGGGACAGAGCGTATGGCTACACCTTC.

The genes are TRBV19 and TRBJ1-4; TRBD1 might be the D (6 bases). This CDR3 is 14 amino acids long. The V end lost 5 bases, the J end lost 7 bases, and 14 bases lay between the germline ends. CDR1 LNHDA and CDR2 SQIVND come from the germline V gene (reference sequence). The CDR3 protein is CASSDRPGGEKLFF. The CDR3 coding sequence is TGTGCCAGTAGTGACAGGCCCGGAGGTGAAAAACTGTTTTTT.

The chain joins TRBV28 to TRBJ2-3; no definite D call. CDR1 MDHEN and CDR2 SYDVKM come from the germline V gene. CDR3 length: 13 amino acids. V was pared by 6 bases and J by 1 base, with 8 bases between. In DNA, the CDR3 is TGTGCCAGCAGCCTGTCGGGCACAGATACGCAGTATTTT. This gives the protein CASSLSGTDTQYF.